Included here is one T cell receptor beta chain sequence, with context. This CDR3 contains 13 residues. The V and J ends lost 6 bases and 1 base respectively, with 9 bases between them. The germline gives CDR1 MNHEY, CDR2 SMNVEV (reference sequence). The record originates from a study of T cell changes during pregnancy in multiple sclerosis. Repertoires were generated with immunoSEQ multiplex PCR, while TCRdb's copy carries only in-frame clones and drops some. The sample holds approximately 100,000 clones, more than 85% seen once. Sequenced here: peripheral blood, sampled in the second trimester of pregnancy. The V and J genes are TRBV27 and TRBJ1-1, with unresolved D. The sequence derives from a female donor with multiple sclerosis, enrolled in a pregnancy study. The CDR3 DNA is TGTGCCAGCAGCCTCCAGAAGAACACTGAAGCTTTCTTT. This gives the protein CASSLQKNTEAFF.